Shown below are 18 T cell receptor beta chains from a single sample sequenced in a study of blood T cell repertoires in COVID-19 (TCRdb year 2020). Receptors were amplified or captured by the immunoSEQ multiplex PCR assay. This immuneACCESS table, as held by TCRdb, lists in-frame sequences with V and J called but not all clones. Of the missing ones, under half trace to an unresolved V gene in checked studies; the others have no known cause. The sample table contains about 160,000 clones; only one count was recorded for approximately 92% of them. 4.5% to 5.5% of the sample is taken by the ten largest. Sequencing used peripheral blood. Source of these receptors: a woman between 45 and 60 years old with acute or convalescent COVID-19.

V gene TRBV11-2 combines with J gene TRBJ2-3; TRBD1 might be the D (5 bases). The ends were cut back, 0 bases at V and 4 bases at J, with 17 bases in the middle. The germline CDR1 and CDR2 sequences are SGHAT and FQNNGV. This CDR3 has 17 residues. CDR3 nucleotides: TGTGCCAGCAGCTTAGAGGAAATCGGAAGGGGTTCAGATACGCAGTATTTT. It specifies CASSLEEIGRGSDTQYF. Drawing the rest from reference TRBV11-2 and TRBJ2-3, the complete variable domain is EAGVAQSPRYKIIEKRQSVAFWCNPISGHATLYWYQQILGQGPKLLIQFQNNGVVDDSQLPKDRFSAERLKGVDSTLKIQPAKLEDSAVYLCASSLEEIGRGSDTQYFGPGTRLTVL.

This clone was recorded once. The J gene is TRBJ1-6, the V gene TRBV30; D is perhaps TRBD1 (6 bases). Germline CDR1 and CDR2: GTSNPN and SVGIG (reference sequence). Trimming cost V 4 bases and J 9 bases, with 10 bases left between them. CDR3 length: 12 residues. In DNA, the CDR3 is TGTGCCTGGATGCGGGGGGCTTCACCCCTCCACTTT. Its protein is CAWMRGASPLHF.

The chain carries TRBV6-2 or TRBV6-3 and TRBJ2-7; D might be TRBD1 (6 bases). Deletions cut 6 bases from V and 3 bases from J, with 15 bases between. Looked up from germline, CDR1 is MNHEY and CDR2 is SVGEGT. The CDR3 runs 14 residues. CDR3 residues: CASSKRTVDYEQYF. Here the CDR3 DNA reads TGTGCCAGCAGCAAACGGACAGTAGACTACGAGCAGTACTTC.

The DNA of the CDR3 is TGTGCCAGCAGCTTAGGGACTAGCGGGGGGGCTGAGCAGTTCTTC. Translated, it gives CASSLGTSGGAEQFF. The rearrangement uses TRBV11-3 and TRBJ2-1, with 15 bases identical to TRBD2. The ends lost 1 base at V and 9 bases at J; junction bases unmatched: 1. This CDR3 is built from 15 residues. Germline V gives CDR1 SGHNT, CDR2 YENEEA. The whole variable domain, remainder taken from reference TRBV11-3 and TRBJ2-1, is EAGVVQSPRYKIIEKKQPVAFWCNPISGHNTLYWYLQNLGQGPELLIRYENEEAVDDSQLPKDRFSAERLKGVDSTLKIQPAELGDSAVYLCASSLGTSGGAEQFFGPGTRLTVL.

This rearrangement joins TRBV30 to TRBJ1-1; D perhaps matches TRBD1 (5 bases). The germline V gene has CDR1 GTSNPN and CDR2 SVGIG (reference sequence). The length of the CDR3 is 12 residues. The V and J ends lost 5 bases and 3 bases respectively, with 10 bases between them. The CDR3 sequence is CAWHRQYTEAFF. CDR3 sequence (DNA): TGTGCCTGGCACCGACAGTACACTGAAGCTTTCTTT.

Concerning this clone itself: The same CDR3 can be traced to other DNA sequences in this sample. V and J are TRBV30 and TRBJ2-1, with TRBD2 matching 12 bases. V lost 1 base to trimming and J lost 7 bases; unmatched junction nucleotides: 5. The CDR3 is made up of 15 amino acids. Germline CDR1 and CDR2: GTSNPN and SVGIG (reference sequence). The CDR3 DNA follows: TGTGCCTGGAGTGGACTAGCGGGGGTCTCTAATGAGCAGTTCTTC. Its protein product is CAWSGLAGVSNEQFF.

The chain carries TRBV28 and TRBJ1-3; 7 positions match TRBD1. V lost 5 bases, J lost 3 bases, and 7 bases stayed unmatched. The CDR3 extends over 15 amino acids. The germline CDR1 and CDR2 sequences are MDHEN and SYDVKM. CDR3 coding DNA: TGTGCCAGCAGTGGGACAGTTCCGGGTGGAAACACCATATATTTT. It specifies CASSGTVPGGNTIYF.

V gene TRBV4-3 combines with J gene TRBJ1-4; D gene ambiguous. The CDR3 has 16 residues. Per germline, CDR1 LGHNA and CDR2 YSLEER. With 0 bases removed from V and 10 bases from J, the gap between germline ends came to 18 bases. The chain's CDR3 is CASSQEGGNLIGKLFF. CDR3 DNA: TGCGCCAGCAGCCAAGAGGGCGGGAACCTAATTGGAAAACTGTTTTTT.

The V call is TRBV28, the J call TRBJ2-6; maybe TRBD1 (5 bases). The V end was cut by 2 bases, the J end by 3 bases, with 26 bases between. This CDR3 has 21 amino acids. Germline-derived CDR1 and CDR2 are MDHEN and SYDVKM. In DNA form, the CDR3 reads TGTGCCAGCAGTTTAACCCGGACCCGGCCAGGGTGGGTTATTGGGGCCAACGTCCTGACTTTC. It encodes CASSLTRTRPGWVIGANVLTF.

This rearrangement joins TRBV27 to TRBJ2-1, with 10 bases aligning to TRBD2. CDR1 and CDR2 from the germline V gene are MNHEY and SMNVEV (reference sequence). This CDR3 is 15 amino acids long. The V gene end was trimmed by 6 bases and the J gene end by 2 bases; junction bases not matched to a gene: 4. The chain's CDR3 is CASSGLADTYNEQFF. The CDR3 nucleotides are TGTGCCAGCAGCGGACTAGCGGATACCTACAATGAGCAGTTCTTC.

The V call is TRBV28, the J call TRBJ1-2, with TRBD1 matching 7 bases. Germline lookup yields CDR1 MDHEN and CDR2 SYDVKM. V was clipped by 6 bases and J by 0 bases; unmatched bases: 4. This CDR3 contains 14 residues. The CDR3 sequence: CASRVTGTNYGYTF. The CDR3 nucleotides are TGTGCCAGCAGGGTGACAGGGACTAACTATGGCTACACCTTC.

The J gene is TRBJ1-6, the V gene TRBV19; 7 bases map to TRBD1. Germline V gene sequence: CDR1 LNHDA, CDR2 SQIVND (reference sequence). CDR3 length equals 14 residues. The V segment lost 5 bases and the J segment 10 bases; nucleotides outside the gene matches: 8. CDR3 sequence (DNA): TGTGCCAGTAGTCTCCAGGGGGAGGTCTCACCCCTCCACTTT. It translates to CASSLQGEVSPLHF.

The V gene is TRBV29-1, the J gene TRBJ2-3, with D possibly TRBD1 on 5 matching bases. CDR3 length equals 14 residues. The V gene lost 5 bases and the J gene lost 3 bases, with 15 bases spanning the gap. In germline, CDR1 is SQVTM, CDR2 ANQGSEA. Here the CDR3 DNA reads TGCAGCGTTCGGCAGGGCCTCGAGACAGATACGCAGTATTTT. Translated: CSVRQGLETDTQYF.

The CDR3 DNA sequence: TGTGCCAGCAGCTTAGGACAGATCATCAACTATGGCTACACCTTC. Its protein product is CASSLGQIINYGYTF. V is TRBV11-2 and J is TRBJ1-2; tentatively, D is TRBD1 (5 bases). The CDR3 has 15 residues. Trimming shortened V by 1 base and J by 2 bases, and 11 bases separated the two germline ends. In germline, CDR1 is SGHAT, CDR2 FQNNGV.

This chain uses TRBV3-1 (or the pseudogene TRBV3-2) with TRBJ2-5; 9 positions match TRBD1. The length of the CDR3 is 15 residues. V dropped 7 bases and J dropped 0; count of bases not matched to a gene: 6. Germline V lookup: CDR1 LGHDT, CDR2 YNNKEL (reference sequence). The CDR3 bases are TGTGCCAGCAAGAGAGACAGGGGGTACCAAGAGACCCAGTACTTC. Protein product: CASKRDRGYQETQYF.

V and J are TRBV2 and TRBJ2-1, with 13 positions matching TRBD2. CDR3 length: 14 amino acids. V shed 5 bases and J 10 bases; nucleotides not matched to a gene: 5. Germline V gene data show CDR1 as SNHLY and CDR2 as FYNNEI. This CDR3 reads CASSTSGRVGEQFF. For the CDR3, the DNA is TGTGCCAGCAGTACTAGCGGGAGGGTAGGAGAGCAGTTCTTC.

V and J are TRBV13 and TRBJ2-7, with a possible D match to TRBD1 (5 bases). Germline CDR1 is PRHDT and CDR2 is FYEKMQ (reference sequence). V shed 8 bases and J shed 3 bases, with 17 bases lying between them. This CDR3 is 14 amino acids long. The CDR3 DNA is TGTGCCAGCCTCGAGCAGGGCAAGGGCTACGAGCAGTACTTC. Amino acids: CASLEQGKGYEQYF. Full variable domain (outside the CDR3, taken from reference TRBV13 and TRBJ2-7): AAGVIQSPRHLIKEKRETATLKCYPIPRHDTVYWYQQGPGQDPQFLISFYEKMQSDKGSIPDRFSAQQFSDYHSELNMSSLELGDSALYFCASLEQGKGYEQYFGPGTRLTVT.

CDR3 protein: CASSYDRGNGYTF. For the CDR3, the DNA is TGTGCCAGCAGCTACGACAGGGGGAACGGCTACACCTTC. The chain couples TRBV7-3 to TRBJ1-2; 9 nucleotides line up with TRBD1. Trimming took 4 bases from V and 8 from J; bases not matched to a gene: 5. The CDR3 contains 13 residues. Germline V gene lookup returns CDR1 SGHTA and CDR2 FQGTGA.